This TCR beta chain is from a study of blood T cells in healthy people across ages. Study-wide results and limits: Roughly linear age-related decline in beta diversity appeared, significant by age roughly 40.

The CDR3 contains 16 residues. The germline V gene has CDR1 MNHEY and CDR2 SMNVEV (reference sequence). Drawn from each donor were ten milliliters of peripheral blood. A sample-barcoded 5' primer and a J-beta primer mix were used in a second PCR of roughly 7 to 11 cycles. CDR3-containing paired-end reads numbering at least 2.5 million came from each sample. TCRdb called the 5' RACE reads again in MiXCR, with one record for every CDR3 protein. The sample shows under 2,000,000 distinct CDR3 sequences, just under 50% of them seen only once. This clonotype was detected a few times. Its antigen is unknown. This chain joins TRBV27 and TRBJ2-5, with D possibly being TRBD2 (6 bases). The J call may not be correct, given that the DNA end is closer to TRBJ2-7. The clonotype was recovered from a woman aged 40 to 50 in good health. The sequenced material came from blood. The CDR3 loop reads CASSLFLGTSSYEQYF. CDR3 coding DNA: TGTGCCAGCAGTTTATTTCTCGGGACTTCGAGCTACGAGCAGTACTTC.